The clone carrying this T cell receptor (beta chain) occurred once. This same CDR3 is encoded by further DNA sequences in the sample. These data come from a study of blood T cell repertoires in COVID-19. In the study overall: Spain, Italy and the United States supplied samples that represented acute and convalescent COVID-19.

Here immunoSEQ multiplex PCR was the method, and the copy in TCRdb shows in-frame clones only, minus some. The data contain about 410,000 clones, less than 95% of them singletons. The V gene end was trimmed by 5 bases and the J gene end by 5 bases; junction bases not matched to a gene: 4. This CDR3 is 13 amino acids long. The sequenced material came from PBMCs or T cells enriched from blood (not recorded which). The V call is TRBV12-3 or TRBV12-4, the J call TRBJ1-2; TRBD1 matches 8 bases. The receptor was derived from a man aged 18 to 35 who had recovered from COVID-19. The CDR3 protein is CASSAGGRYGYTF. CDR3 nucleotides: TGTGCCAGCAGTGCAGGGGGCCGTTATGGCTACACCTTC.